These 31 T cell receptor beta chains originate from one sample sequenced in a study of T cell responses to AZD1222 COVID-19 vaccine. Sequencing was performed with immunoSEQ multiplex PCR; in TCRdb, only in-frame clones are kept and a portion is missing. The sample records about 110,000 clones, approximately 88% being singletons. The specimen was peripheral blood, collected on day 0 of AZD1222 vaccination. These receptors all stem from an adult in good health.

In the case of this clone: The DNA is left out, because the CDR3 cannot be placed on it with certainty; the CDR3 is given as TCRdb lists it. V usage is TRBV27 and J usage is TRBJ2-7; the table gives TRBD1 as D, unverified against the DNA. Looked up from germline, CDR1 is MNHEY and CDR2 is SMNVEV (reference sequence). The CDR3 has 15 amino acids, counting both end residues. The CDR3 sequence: CASSSSRGSSYEQYF.

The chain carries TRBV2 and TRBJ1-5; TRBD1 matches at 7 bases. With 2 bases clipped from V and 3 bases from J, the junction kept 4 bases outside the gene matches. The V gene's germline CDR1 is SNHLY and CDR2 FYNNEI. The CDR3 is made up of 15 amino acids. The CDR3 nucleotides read TGTGCCAGCAGTGAATTTGGGACAGACAATCAGCCCCAGCATTTT. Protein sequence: CASSEFGTDNQPQHF. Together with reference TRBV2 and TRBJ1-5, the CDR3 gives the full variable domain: EPEVTQTPSHQVTQMGQEVILRCVPISNHLYFYWYRQILGQKVEFLVSFYNNEISEKSEIFDDQFSVERPDGSNFTLKIRSTKLEDSAMYFCASSEFGTDNQPQHFGDGTRLSIL.

CDR3 bases: TGTGCCAGCAGTGACGGTTTAGGGGGTGCCACCGGGGAGCTGTTTTTT. Protein sequence: CASSDGLGGATGELFF. The genes are TRBV6-4 and TRBJ2-2; possibly TRBD1 for D (6 bases). Trimming removed 2 bases from V and 4 bases from J, with 14 bases in between. This CDR3 has 16 residues. Germline CDR1 MRHNA, CDR2 SNTAGT.

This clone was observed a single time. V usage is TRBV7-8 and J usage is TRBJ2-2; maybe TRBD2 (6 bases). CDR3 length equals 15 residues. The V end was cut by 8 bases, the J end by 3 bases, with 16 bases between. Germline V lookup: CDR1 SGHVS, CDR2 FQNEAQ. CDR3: CASLIAGSHTGELFF. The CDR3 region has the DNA TGTGCCAGCCTTATTGCGGGATCTCACACCGGGGAGCTGTTTTTT.

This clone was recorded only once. For the CDR3, the DNA is TGTGCCAGCAGCTTAGCCGGTCTCTCCCGGGTGTCCCAGTACTTC. The encoded protein is CASSLAGLSRVSQYF. The chain recombines TRBV11-1 with TRBJ2-5; no reliable D call. This CDR3 has 15 amino acids. CDR1 SGHAT and CDR2 FQDESV come from the germline V gene (reference sequence). The V gene lost 0 bases and the J gene lost 9 bases, with 17 bases spanning the gap.

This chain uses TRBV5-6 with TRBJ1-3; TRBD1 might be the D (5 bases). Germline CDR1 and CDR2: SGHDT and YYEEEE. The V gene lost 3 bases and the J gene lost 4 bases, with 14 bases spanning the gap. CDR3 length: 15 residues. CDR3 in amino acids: CASSSRRGLGNTIYF. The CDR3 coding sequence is TGTGCCAGCAGCTCACGGCGGGGCCTCGGAAACACCATATATTTT.

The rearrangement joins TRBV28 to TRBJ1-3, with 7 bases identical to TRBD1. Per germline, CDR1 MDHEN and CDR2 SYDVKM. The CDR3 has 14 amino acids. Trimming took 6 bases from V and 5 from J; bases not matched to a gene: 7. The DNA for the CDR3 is TGTGCCAGCAGCCGCCCGGGACAGCGAAACACCATATATTTT. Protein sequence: CASSRPGQRNTIYF.

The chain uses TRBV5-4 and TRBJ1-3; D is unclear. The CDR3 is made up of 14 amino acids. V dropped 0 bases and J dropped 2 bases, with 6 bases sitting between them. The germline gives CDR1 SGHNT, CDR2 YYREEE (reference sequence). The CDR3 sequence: CASSLEVAGNTIYF. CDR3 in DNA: TGTGCCAGCAGCTTGGAAGTCGCTGGAAACACCATATATTTT.

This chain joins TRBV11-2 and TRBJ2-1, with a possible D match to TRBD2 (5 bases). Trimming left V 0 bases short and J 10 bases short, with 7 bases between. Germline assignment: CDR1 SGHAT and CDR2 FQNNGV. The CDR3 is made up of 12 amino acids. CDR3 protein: CASSLDLAEQFF. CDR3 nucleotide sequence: TGTGCCAGCAGCTTAGATTTAGCGGAGCAGTTCTTC.

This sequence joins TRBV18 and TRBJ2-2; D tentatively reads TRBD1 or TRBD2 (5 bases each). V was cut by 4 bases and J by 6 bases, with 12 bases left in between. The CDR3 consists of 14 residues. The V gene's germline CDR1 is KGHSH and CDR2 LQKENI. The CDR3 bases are TGTGCCAGCTCACGAGGGGTCCAGGCCGGGGAGCTGTTTTTT. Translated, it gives CASSRGVQAGELFF. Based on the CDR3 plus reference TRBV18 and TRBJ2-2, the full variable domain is NAGVMQNPRHLVRRRGQEARLRCSPMKGHSHVYWYRQLPEEGLKFMVYLQKENIIDESGMPKERFSAEFPKEGPSILRIQQVVRGDSAAYFCASSRGVQAGELFFGEGSRLTVL.

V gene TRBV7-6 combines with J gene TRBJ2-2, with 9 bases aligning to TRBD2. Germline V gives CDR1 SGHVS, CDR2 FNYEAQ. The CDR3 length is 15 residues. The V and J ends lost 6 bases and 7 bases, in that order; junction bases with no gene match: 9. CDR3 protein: CASRKVAGGFGELFF. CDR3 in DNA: TGTGCCAGCAGAAAAGTCGCGGGAGGGTTCGGGGAGCTGTTTTTT.

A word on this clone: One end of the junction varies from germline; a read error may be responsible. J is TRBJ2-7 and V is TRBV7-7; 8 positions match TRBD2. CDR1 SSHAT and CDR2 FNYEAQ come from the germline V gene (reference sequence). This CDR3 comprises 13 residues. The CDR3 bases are TGTGCTAGCAGCTCCGGGACTAGTGGAGAGCAGTACTTC. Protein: CASSSGTSGEQYF. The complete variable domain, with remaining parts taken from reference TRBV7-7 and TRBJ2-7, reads GAGVSQSPRYKVTKRGQDVTLRCDPISSHATLYWYQQALGQGPEFLTYFNYEAQPDKSGLPSDRFSAERPEGSISTLTIQRTEQRDSAMYRCASSSGTSGEQYFGPGTRLTVT.

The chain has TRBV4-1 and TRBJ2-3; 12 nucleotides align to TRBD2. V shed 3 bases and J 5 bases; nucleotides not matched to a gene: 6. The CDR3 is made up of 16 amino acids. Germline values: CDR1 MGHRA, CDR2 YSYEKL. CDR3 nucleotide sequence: TGCGCCAGCAGCCAGAGGACTAGCGGGGCCTTAGATACGCAGTATTTT. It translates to CASSQRTSGALDTQYF.

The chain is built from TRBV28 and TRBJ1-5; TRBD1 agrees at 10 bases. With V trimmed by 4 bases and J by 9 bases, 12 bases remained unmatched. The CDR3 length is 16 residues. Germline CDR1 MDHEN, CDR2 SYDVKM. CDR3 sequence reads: CASSSGFGTGVSPQHF. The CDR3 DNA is TGTGCCAGCAGTTCCGGTTTTGGGACAGGGGTATCGCCCCAGCATTTT.

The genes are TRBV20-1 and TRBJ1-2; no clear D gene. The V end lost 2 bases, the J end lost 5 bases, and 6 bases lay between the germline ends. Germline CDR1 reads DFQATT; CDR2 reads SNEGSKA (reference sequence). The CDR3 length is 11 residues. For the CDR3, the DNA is TGCAGTGCTAGATCGGGGTATGGCTACACCTTC. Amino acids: CSARSGYGYTF.

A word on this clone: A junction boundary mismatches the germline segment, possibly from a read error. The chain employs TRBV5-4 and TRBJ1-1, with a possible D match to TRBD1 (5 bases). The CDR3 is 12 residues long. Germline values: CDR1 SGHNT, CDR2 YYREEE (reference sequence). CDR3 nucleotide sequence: TGTGCCAGCAGCTTGGAAAGGACACCAGGGAGCTTT. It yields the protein CASSLERTPGSF.

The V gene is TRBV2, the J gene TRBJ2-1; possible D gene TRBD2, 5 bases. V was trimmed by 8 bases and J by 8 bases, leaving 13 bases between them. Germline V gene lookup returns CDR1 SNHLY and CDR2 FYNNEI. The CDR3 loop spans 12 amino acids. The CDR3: CASLLGGYEQFF. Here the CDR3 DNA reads TGTGCCAGCTTACTGGGCGGGTATGAGCAGTTCTTC.

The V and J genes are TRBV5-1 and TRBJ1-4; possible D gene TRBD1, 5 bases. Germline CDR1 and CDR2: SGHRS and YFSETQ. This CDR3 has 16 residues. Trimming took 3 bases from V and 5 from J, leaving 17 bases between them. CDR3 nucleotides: TGCGCCAGCAGCTCCCCCCGGGGGGGACCGAATGAAAAACTGTTTTTT. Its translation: CASSSPRGGPNEKLFF. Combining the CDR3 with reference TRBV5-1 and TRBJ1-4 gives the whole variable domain KAGVTQTPRYLIKTRGQQVTLSCSPISGHRSVSWYQQTPGQGLQFLFEYFSETQRNKGNFPGRFSGRQFSNSRSEMNVSTLELGDSALYLCASSSPRGGPNEKLFFGSGTQLSVL.

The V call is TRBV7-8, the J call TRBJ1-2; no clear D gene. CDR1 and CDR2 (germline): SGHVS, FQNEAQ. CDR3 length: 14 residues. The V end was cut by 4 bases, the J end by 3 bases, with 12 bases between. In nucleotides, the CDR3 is TGTGCCAGCAGCTCCGACTCAGAGGACTATGGCTACACCTTC. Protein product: CASSSDSEDYGYTF.

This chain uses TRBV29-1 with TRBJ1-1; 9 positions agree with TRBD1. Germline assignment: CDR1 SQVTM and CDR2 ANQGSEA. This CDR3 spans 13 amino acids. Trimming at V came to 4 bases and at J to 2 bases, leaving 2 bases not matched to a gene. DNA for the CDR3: TGCAGCGTTGGGACAGGGGTTAACACTGAAGCTTTCTTT. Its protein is CSVGTGVNTEAFF.

CDR3 region: CASSYSLGIDNYGYTF. The CDR3, as DNA: TGTGCCAGCAGTTACTCATTGGGCATAGACAACTATGGCTACACCTTC. J is TRBJ1-2 and V is TRBV6-5; D call uncertain. Germline V gene sequence: CDR1 MNHEY, CDR2 SVGAGI. This CDR3 has 16 amino acids. The V end was cut by 0 bases, the J end by 2 bases, with 13 bases between.

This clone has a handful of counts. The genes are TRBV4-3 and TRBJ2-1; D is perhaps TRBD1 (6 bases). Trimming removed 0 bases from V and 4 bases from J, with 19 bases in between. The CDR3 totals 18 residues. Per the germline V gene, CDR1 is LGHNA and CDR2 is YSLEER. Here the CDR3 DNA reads TGCGCCAGCAGCCAAGATAATGTGGAACAGGGTAAATACAATGAGCAGTTCTTC. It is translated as CASSQDNVEQGKYNEQFF.

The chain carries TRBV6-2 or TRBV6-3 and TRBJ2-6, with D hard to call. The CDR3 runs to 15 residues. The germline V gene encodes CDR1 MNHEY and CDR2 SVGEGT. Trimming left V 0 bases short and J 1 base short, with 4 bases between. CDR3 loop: CASSYSGSGANVLTF. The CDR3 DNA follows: TGTGCCAGCAGTTACTCAGGGTCTGGGGCCAACGTCCTGACTTTC.

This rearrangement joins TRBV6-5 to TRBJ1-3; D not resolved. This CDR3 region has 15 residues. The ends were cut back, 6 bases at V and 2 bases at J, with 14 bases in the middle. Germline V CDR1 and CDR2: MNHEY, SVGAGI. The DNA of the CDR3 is TGTGCCAGCAGACAATTCGCGGGGACTGGAAACACCATATATTTT. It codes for CASRQFAGTGNTIYF.

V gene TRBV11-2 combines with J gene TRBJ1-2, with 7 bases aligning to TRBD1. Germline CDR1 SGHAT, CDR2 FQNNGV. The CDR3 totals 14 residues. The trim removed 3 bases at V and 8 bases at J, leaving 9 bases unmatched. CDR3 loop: CASSFGTGVGGYTF. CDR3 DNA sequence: TGTGCCAGCAGCTTCGGAACAGGGGTAGGAGGCTACACCTTC.

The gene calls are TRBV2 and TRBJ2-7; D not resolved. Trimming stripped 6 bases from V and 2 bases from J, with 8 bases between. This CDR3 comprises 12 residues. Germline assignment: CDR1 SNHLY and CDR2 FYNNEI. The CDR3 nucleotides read TGTGCCAGCAGCGACGGTACCTACGAGCAGTACTTC. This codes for CASSDGTYEQYF.

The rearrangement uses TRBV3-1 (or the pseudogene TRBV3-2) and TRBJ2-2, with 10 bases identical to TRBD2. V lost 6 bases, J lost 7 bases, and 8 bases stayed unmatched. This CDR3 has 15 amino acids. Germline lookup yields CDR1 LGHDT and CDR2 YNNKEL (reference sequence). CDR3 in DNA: TGTGCCAGCAGTCCAGCGGGGGGGTACGGCGGGGAGCTGTTTTTT. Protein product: CASSPAGGYGGELFF.

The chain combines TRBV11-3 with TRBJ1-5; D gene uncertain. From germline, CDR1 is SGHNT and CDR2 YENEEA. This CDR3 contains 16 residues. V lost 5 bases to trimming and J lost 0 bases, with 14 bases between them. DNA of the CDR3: TGTGCCAGCAGCATCCCCCCAGTCTTTAGCAATCAGCCCCAGCATTTT. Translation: CASSIPPVFSNQPQHF.

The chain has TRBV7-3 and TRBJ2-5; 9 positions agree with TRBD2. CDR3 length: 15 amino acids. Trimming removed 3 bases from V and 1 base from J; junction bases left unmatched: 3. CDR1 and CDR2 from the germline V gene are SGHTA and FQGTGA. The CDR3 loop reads CASSLFSGGQETQYF. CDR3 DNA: TGTGCCAGCAGCTTGTTTAGCGGGGGCCAAGAGACCCAGTACTTC. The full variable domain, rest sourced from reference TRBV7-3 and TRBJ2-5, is GAGVSQTPSNKVTEKGKYVELRCDPISGHTALYWYRQSLGQGPEFLIYFQGTGAADDSGLPNDRFFAVRPEGSVSTLKIQRTERGDSAVYLCASSLFSGGQETQYFGPGTRLLVL.

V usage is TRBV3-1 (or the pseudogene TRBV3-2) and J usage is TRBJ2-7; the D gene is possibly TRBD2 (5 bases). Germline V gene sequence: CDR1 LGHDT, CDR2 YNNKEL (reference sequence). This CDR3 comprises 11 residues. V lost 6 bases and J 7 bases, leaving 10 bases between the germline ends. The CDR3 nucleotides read TGTGCCAGCAGTCAGACGGGGGAGCAGTACTTC. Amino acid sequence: CASSQTGEQYF.

CDR3 nucleotide sequence: TGTGCCAGCAGTTTCGGGACGGAGCAGTTCTTC. Translating it yields CASSFGTEQFF. The chain combines TRBV28 with TRBJ2-1; D tentatively fits TRBD1 or TRBD2 (5 bases each). This CDR3 contains 11 residues. V lost 3 bases and J 10 bases, leaving 7 bases between the germline ends. Germline assignment: CDR1 MDHEN and CDR2 SYDVKM.